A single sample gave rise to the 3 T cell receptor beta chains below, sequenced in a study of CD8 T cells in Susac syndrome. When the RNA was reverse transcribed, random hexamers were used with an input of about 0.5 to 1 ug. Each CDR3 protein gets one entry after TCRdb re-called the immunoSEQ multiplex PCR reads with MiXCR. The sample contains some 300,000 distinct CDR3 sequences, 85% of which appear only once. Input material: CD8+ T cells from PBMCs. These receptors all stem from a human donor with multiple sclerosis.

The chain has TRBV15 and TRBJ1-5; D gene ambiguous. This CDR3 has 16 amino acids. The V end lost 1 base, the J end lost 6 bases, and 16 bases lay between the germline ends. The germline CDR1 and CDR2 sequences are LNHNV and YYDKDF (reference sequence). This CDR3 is CATSRVSAGLFQPQHF. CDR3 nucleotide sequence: TGTGCCACCAGCAGAGTCAGCGCCGGGCTATTTCAGCCCCAGCATTTT.

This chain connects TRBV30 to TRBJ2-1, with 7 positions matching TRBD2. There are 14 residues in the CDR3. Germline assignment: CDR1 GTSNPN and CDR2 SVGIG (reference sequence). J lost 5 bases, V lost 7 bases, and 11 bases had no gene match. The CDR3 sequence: CAFNIAGADNEQFF. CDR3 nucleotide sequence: TGTGCCTTTAATATAGCGGGCGCCGACAATGAGCAGTTCTTC.

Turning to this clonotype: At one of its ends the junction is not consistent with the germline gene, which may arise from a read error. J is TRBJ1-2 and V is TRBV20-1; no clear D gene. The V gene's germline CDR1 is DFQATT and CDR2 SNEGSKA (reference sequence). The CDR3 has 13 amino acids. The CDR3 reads CSTRPGQDSGYTF. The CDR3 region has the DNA TGCAGTACTAGGCCCGGTCAGGACTCTGGCTACACCTTC.